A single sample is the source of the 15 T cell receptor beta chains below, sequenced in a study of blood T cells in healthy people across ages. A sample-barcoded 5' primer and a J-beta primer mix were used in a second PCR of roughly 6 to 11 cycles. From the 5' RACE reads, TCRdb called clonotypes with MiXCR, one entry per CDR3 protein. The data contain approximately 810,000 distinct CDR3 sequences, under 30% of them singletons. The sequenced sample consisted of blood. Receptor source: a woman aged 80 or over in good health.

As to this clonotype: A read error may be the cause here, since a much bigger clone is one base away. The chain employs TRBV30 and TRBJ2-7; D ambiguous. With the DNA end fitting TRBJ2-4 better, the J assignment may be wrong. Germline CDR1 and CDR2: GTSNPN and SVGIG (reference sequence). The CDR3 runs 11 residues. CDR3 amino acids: CVLGKWDIQYF. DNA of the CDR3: TGTGTCTTGGGGAAGTGGGACATTCAGTACTTC.

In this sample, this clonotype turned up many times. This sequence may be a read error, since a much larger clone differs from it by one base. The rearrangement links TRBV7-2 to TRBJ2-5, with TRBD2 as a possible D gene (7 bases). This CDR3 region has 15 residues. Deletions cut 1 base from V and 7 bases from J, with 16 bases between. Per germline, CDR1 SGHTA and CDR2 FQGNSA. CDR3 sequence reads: CASSLETRGGGTQYF. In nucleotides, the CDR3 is TGTGCCAGCAGCTTAGAGACAAGGGGGGGAGGGACCCAGTACTTC.

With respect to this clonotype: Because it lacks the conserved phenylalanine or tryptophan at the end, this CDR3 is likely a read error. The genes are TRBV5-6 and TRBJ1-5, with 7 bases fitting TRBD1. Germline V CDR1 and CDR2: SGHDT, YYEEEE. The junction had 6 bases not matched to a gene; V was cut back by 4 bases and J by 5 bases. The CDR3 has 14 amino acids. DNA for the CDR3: TGTGCCAGCAGCCGGACAGGAGTTTATCAGCCCCAGCATGTT. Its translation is CASSRTGVYQPQHV.

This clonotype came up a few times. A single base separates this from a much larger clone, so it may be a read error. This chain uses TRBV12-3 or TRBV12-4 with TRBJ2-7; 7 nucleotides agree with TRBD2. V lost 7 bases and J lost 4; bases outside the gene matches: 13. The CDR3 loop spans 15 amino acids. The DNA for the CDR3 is TGTGCCAGCACCTTGGGGCGGGAGAGTGGGTACGAGCAGTACTTC. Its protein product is CASTLGRESGYEQYF.

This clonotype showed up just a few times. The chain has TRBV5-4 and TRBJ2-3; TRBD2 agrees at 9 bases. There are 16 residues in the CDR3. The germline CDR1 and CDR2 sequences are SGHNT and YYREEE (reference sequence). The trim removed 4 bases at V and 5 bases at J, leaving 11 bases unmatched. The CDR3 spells CASSPFAGGREDTQYF. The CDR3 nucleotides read TGTGCCAGCAGCCCTTTTGCGGGGGGGCGTGAAGATACGCAGTATTTT.

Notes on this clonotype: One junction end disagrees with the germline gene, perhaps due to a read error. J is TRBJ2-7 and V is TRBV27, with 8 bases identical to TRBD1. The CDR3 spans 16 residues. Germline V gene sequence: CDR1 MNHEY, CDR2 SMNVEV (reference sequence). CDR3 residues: CVSSQDRGISSYEQYF. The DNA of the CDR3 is TGTGTCAGCAGCCAAGACAGGGGCATTAGCTCCTACGAGCAGTACTTC.

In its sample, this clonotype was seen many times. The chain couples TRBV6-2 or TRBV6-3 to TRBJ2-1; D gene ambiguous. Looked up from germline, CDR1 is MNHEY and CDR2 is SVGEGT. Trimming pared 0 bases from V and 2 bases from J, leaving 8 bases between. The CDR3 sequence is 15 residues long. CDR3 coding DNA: TGTGCCAGCAGTTACTCCGTGGGCGCCTACAATGAGCAGTTCTTC. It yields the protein CASSYSVGAYNEQFF.

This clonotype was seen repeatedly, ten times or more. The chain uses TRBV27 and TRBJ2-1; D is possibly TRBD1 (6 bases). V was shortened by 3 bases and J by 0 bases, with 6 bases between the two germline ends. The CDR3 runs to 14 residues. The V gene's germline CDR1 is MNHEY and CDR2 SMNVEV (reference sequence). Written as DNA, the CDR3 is TGTGCCAGCAGTTTGACAGGCTCCTACAATGAGCAGTTCTTC. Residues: CASSLTGSYNEQFF.

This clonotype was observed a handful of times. CDR3 region: CAISDPYSGYDTGELFF. The CDR3 bases are TGTGCCATCAGTGACCCTTACTCGGGGTACGACACCGGGGAGCTGTTTTTT. The chain has TRBV10-3 and TRBJ2-2, with a tentative D call TRBD2 (5 bases). This CDR3 contains 17 residues. V lost 3 bases and J 3 bases, leaving 17 bases between the germline ends. Germline CDR1 ENHRY, CDR2 SYGVKD.

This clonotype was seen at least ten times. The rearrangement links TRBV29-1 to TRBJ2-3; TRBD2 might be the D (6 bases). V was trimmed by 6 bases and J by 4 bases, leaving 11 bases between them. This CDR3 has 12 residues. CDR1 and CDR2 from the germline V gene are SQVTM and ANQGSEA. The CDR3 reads CSVAGTADTQYF. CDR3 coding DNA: TGCAGCGTGGCCGGGACTGCAGATACGCAGTATTTT.

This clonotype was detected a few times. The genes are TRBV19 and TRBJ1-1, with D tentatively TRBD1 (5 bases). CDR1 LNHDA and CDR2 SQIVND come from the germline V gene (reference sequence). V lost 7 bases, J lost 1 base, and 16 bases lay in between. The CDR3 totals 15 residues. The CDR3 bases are TGTGCCAGTAATACGTTAGGACACTCGAACACTGAAGCTTTCTTT. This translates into CASNTLGHSNTEAFF.

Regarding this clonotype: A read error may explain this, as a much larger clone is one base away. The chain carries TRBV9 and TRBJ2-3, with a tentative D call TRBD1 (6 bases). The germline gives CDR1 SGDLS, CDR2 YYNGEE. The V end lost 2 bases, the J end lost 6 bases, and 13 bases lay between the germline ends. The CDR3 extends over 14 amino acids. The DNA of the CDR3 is TGTGCCAGCAGCGTTCGATCAGGGGAGGATACGCAGTATTTT. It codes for CASSVRSGEDTQYF.

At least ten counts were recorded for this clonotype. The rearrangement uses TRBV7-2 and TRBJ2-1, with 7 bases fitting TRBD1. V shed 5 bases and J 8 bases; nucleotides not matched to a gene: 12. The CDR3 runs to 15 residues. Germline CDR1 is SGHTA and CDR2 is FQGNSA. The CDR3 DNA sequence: TGTGCCAGCAGCAATAGGGGTAGACAGGGCTATGAGCAGTTCTTC. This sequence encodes CASSNRGRQGYEQFF.

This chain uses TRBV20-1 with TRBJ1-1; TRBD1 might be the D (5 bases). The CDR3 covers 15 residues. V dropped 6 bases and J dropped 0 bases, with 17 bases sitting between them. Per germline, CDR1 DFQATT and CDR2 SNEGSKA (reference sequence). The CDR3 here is CSAPRGDTMNTEAFF. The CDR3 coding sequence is TGCAGTGCGCCGCGAGGGGATACTATGAACACTGAAGCTTTCTTT.

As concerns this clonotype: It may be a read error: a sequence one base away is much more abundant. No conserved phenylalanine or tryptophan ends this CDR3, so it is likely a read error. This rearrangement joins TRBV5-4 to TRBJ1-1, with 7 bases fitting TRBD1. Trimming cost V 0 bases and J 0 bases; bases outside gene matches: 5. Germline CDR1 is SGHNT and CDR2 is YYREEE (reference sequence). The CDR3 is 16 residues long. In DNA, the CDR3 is TGTGCCAGCAGCTTGGACAGGGGCCCTTTGAACACTGAAGCTTTCTGT. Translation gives CASSLDRGPLNTEAFC.